The clone carrying this T cell receptor beta chain was observed once. The sample originates from a study of blood T cell repertoires in COVID-19. Overall study: Acute and convalescent COVID-19 specimens originated in the United States, Italy and Spain. From T cells, B-cell-depleted T cells, or PBMCs came the material, which was cDNA or gDNA.

Per germline, CDR1 SGHAT and CDR2 FQNNGV. V lost 4 bases to trimming and J lost 1 base; unmatched junction nucleotides: 7. CDR3 length: 17 residues. Each exposed participant met a COVID-19 case in the 2 weeks preceding study entry. Authors' methods: Amplifying reference gene primers gave estimates of nucleated cell counts. Here immunoSEQ multiplex PCR was the method, and the copy in TCRdb shows in-frame clones only, minus some. V and J calls and clone size come straight from that table; D and trimming were deduced from the DNA. The sample has roughly 280,000 clones, approximately 90% seen once. The source of this sequence is a middle-aged man who had been exposed to COVID-19. The genes are TRBV11-2 and TRBJ1-6, with TRBD1 matching 7 bases. The material sequenced was PBMCs or T cells enriched from blood (not recorded which). CDR3 region: CASSSYAGGSYNSPLHF. CDR3 in DNA: TGTGCCAGCAGCTCCTACGCAGGGGGGTCCTATAATTCACCCCTCCACTTT.